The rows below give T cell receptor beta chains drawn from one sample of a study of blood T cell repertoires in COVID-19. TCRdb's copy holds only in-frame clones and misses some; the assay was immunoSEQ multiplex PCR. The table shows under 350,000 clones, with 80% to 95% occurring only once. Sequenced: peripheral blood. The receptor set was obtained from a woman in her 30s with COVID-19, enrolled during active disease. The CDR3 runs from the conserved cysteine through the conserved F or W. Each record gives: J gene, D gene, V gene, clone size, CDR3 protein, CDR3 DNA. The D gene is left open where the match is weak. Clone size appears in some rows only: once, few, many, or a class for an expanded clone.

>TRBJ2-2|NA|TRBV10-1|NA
CASSDRATGELFF
TGCGCCAGCAGTGACAGGGCGACCGGGGAGCTGTTTTTT
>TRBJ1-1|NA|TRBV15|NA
CATSMHKQVNTEAFF
TGTGCCACCAGCATGCATAAACAGGTGAACACTGAAGCTTTCTTT
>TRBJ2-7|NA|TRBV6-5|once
CASCRGRGYEQYF
TGTGCCAGCTGCCGGGGTCGGGGCTACGAGCAGTACTTC
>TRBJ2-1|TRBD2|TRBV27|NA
CASSITGTNYNEQFF
TGTGCCAGCAGTATAACCGGGACTAACTACAATGAGCAGTTCTTC
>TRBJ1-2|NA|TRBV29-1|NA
CSAEGGRYGYTF
TGCAGCGCAGAGGGCGGAAGGTATGGCTACACCTTC
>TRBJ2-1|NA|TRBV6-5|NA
CASSFTVGSGYNEQFF
TGTGCCAGCAGTTTCACCGTCGGGAGTGGGTACAATGAGCAGTTCTTC
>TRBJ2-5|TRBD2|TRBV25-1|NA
CASRFTGTSGIETQYF
TGTGCCAGCCGATTCACCGGGACTAGCGGGATCGAGACCCAGTACTTC
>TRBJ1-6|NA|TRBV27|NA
CASSLREGSPLHF
TGTGCCAGCAGTTTAAGGGAGGGTTCACCCCTCCACTTT
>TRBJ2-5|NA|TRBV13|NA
CASSPDGGQETQYF
TGTGCCAGCAGCCCAGACGGGGGCCAAGAGACCCAGTACTTC
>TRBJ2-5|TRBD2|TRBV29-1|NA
CSVTGLAGGTETQYF
TGCAGCGTTACCGGACTAGCGGGAGGGACGGAGACCCAGTACTTC
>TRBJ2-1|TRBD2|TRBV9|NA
CASSAGFSSGGWGHLNEQFF
TGTGCCAGCAGCGCTGGTTTTTCTAGCGGGGGATGGGGTCATCTCAATGAGCAGTTCTTC
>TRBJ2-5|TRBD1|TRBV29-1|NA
CSVRRQGDPETQYF
TGCAGCGTAAGAAGACAGGGGGACCCAGAGACCCAGTACTTC
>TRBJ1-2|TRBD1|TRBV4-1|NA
CASSYTQGAGYGYTF
TGCGCCAGCAGCTACACTCAGGGGGCGGGCTATGGCTACACCTTC
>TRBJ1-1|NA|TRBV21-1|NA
CASSKYPLDRGNTEAFF
TGTGCCAGCAGCAAATATCCCTTGGACAGGGGGAACACTGAAGCTTTCTTT
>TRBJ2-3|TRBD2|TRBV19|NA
CASSMTSGRATDTQYF
TGTGCCAGTAGTATGACTAGCGGGAGGGCCACAGATACGCAGTATTTT